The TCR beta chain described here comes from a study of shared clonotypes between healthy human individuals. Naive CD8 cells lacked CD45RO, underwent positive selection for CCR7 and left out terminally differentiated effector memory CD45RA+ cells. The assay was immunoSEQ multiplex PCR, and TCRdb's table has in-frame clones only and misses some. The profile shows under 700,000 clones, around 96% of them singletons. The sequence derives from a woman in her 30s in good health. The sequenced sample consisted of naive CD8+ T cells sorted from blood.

The CDR3 DNA is TGTGCCAGCAGCCCCCAGGACGTGACCCAGTACTTC. Its protein is CASSPQDVTQYF. This chain joins TRBV7-9 and TRBJ2-5; no clear D gene. The CDR3 loop spans 12 amino acids. V was pared by 5 bases and J by 7 bases, with 11 bases between. Germline V CDR1 and CDR2: SEHNR, FQNEAQ (reference sequence). The variable domain in full, completed from reference TRBV7-9 and TRBJ2-5, reads DTGVSQNPRHKITKRGQNVTFRCDPISEHNRLYWYRQTLGQGPEFLTYFQNEAQLEKSRLLSDRFSAERPKGSFSTLEIQRTEQGDSAMYLCASSPQDVTQYFGPGTRLLVL.